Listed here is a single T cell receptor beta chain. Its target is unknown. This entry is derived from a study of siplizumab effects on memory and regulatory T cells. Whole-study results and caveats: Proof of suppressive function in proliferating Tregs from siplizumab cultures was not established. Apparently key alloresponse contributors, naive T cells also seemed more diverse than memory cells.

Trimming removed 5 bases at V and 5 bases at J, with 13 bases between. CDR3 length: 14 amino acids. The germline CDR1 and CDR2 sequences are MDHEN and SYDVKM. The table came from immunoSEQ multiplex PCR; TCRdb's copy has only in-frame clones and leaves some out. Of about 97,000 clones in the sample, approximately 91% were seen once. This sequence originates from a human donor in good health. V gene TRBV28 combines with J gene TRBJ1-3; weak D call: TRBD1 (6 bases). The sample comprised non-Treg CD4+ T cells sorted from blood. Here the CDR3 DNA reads TGTGCCAGCAGTGGTGGACAGTTGAGAAACACCATATATTTT. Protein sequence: CASSGGQLRNTIYF.